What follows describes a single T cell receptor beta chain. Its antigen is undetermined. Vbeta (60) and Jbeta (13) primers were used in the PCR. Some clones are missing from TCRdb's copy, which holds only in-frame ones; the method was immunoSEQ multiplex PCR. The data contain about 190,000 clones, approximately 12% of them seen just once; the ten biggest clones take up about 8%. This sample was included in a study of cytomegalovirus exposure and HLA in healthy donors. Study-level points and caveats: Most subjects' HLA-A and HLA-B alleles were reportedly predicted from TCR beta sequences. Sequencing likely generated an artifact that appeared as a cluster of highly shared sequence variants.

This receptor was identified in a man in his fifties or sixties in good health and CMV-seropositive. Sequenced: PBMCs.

Here the CDR3 DNA reads TGTGCCAGTAGTATAGGGGGCCCGGAGCAGTTCTTC. Translation gives CASSIGGPEQFF. The V gene is TRBV19, the J gene TRBJ2-1; perhaps TRBD1 as D (5 bases). Germline V gives CDR1 LNHDA, CDR2 SQIVND (reference sequence). The CDR3 sequence is 12 residues long. Trimming took off 1 base at V and 10 bases at J, with 8 bases between the two ends. The full variable domain, its missing parts supplied by reference TRBV19 and TRBJ2-1, is DGGITQSPKYLFRKEGQNVTLSCEQNLNHDAMYWYRQDPGQGLRLIYYSQIVNDFQKGDIAEGYSVSREKKESFPLTVTSAQKNPTAFYLCASSIGGPEQFFGPGTRLTVL.